Sequencing of this T cell receptor beta chain was carried out in a study of T cell responses to AZD1222 COVID-19 vaccine. Germline-derived CDR1 and CDR2 are MNHEY and SMNVEV (reference sequence). This CDR3 is 16 amino acids long. V shed 0 bases and J 4 bases; nucleotides not matched to a gene: 9. The method was immunoSEQ multiplex PCR; TCRdb's version includes in-frame clones alone and lacks a portion of them. The sample contains 99,000 or so clones, 88% of which appear only once. Sequenced here: peripheral blood, sampled on day 0 of AZD1222 vaccination. This chain connects TRBV27 to TRBJ2-7, with 7 positions matching TRBD1. The source is an adult in good health. The CDR3 nucleotides read TGTGCCAGCAGTTTATCTTTTCCGACAGGGTGGTACGAGCAGTACTTC. Translated: CASSLSFPTGWYEQYF.